This TCR beta chain was sequenced during a study of T-cell memory formation after mild COVID-19. Study context: Clustering of TCRs was largely donor specific. Study results and caveats: There was a balanced CD4/CD8 profile in clones contracting day 15 to 85, and later expanders leaned CD4+.

5'RACE primed from the constant segment yielded TCR alpha and TCR beta cDNA libraries bearing sample barcodes and UMIs. TCRdb recomputed calls from the 5' RACE reads with MiXCR, one row per CDR3 protein. The sample has about 260,000 distinct CDR3 sequences, approximately 7.6% seen once. Germline lookup yields CDR1 SEHNR and CDR2 FQNEAQ (reference sequence). Trimming removed 5 bases from V and 5 bases from J, with 12 bases in between. The CDR3 sequence is 13 residues long. Notes on this clonotype: Antigen specificity is unknown.

Sequences were obtained from PBMCs or a T cell subset sorted from them (not recorded which). The receptor's source is a man aged 18 to 35 who had mild COVID-19 (a few samples of this study predate the infection). Cell type and time point are not known. J is TRBJ2-5 and V is TRBV7-9, with D perhaps TRBD1 or TRBD2 (6 bases each). DNA of the CDR3: TGTGCCAGCAGCCCGGGGGCTAGGGAGACCCAGTACTTC. Translated, it gives CASSPGARETQYF.